Each of the 30 T cell receptor beta chains below was sequenced from the same sample in a study of regulatory T cells in long-lasting Graves disease. Noted time point: persistent/refractory GD, antithyroid drugs over 5 years with positive TRAb. Researchers made the TCR library from RNA that was extracted from PBMCs. Researchers made TCR beta libraries by using iRepertoire HTBI primers and running Arm-PCR on CDR3 regions. TCRdb re-analysed the multiplex PCR reads in MiXCR, keeping a single row per CDR3 protein. The repertoire holds 500,000 to 800,000 distinct CDR3 sequences, about 30% seen once, with 35% to 55% in the top ten. Here the sequenced sample was peripheral blood mononuclear cells (PBMCs), taken when the disease was refractory, from a patient treated with antithyroid drugs. The receptors derive from a female donor with Graves disease.

This clonotype was recorded only once. The chain carries TRBV19 and TRBJ1-1, with 7 bases lining up with TRBD1. This CDR3 has 16 residues. The germline V gene has CDR1 LNHDA and CDR2 SQIVND (reference sequence). V dropped 4 bases and J dropped 1; count of bases not matched to a gene: 9. CDR3 in DNA: TGTGCCAGTAGTACCCGACAGGGCGGGCCGAACACTGAAGCTTTCTTT. Protein: CASSTRQGGPNTEAFF.

The V call is TRBV19, the J call TRBJ1-2; possible D gene TRBD1, 5 bases. The CDR3 extends over 14 amino acids. Germline V gives CDR1 LNHDA, CDR2 SQIVND (reference sequence). The V end was cut by 3 bases, the J end by 2 bases, with 10 bases between. DNA of the CDR3: TGTGCCAGTAGTATTGGATCAGGGAACTATGGCTACACCTTC. Protein: CASSIGSGNYGYTF.

The chain is built from TRBV2 and TRBJ1-6, with D maybe TRBD1 (5 bases). V lost 0 bases, J lost 11 bases, and 17 bases lay in between. CDR1 is SNHLY, CDR2 FYNNEI, per germline. The CDR3 has 16 amino acids. Here the CDR3 DNA reads TGTGCCAGCAGTGAAGCTACGACAGCTAATAGGCCACCCCTCCACTTT. Its protein product is CASSEATTANRPPLHF.

The chain is built from TRBV6-1 and TRBJ2-2; 7 bases match TRBD2. There are 14 residues in the CDR3. Trimming took 6 bases from V and 3 from J; bases not matched to a gene: 4. Germline CDR1 reads MNHNS; CDR2 reads SASEGT. DNA for the CDR3: TGTGCCAGCAGAAGGGACTATGACACCGGGGAGCTGTTTTTT. Translated: CASRRDYDTGELFF.

This clonotype was counted many times. This chain connects TRBV28 to TRBJ2-1; 9 positions agree with TRBD2. The CDR3 sequence is 15 residues long. CDR1 and CDR2 (germline): MDHEN, SYDVKM. J lost 9 bases, V lost 7 bases, and 13 bases had no gene match. CDR3 sequence: CASTQTSGVTSEQFF. The CDR3 region has the DNA TGTGCCAGCACCCAGACTAGCGGCGTAACTAGTGAGCAGTTCTTC.

The genes are TRBV5-1 and TRBJ1-2, with D tentatively TRBD1 (5 bases). Per germline, CDR1 SGHRS and CDR2 YFSETQ. The CDR3 runs 14 residues. V shed 0 bases and J shed 8 bases, with 14 bases lying between them. The CDR3 here is CASSLEGRAEGYTF. DNA for the CDR3: TGCGCCAGCAGCTTGGAGGGACGGGCGGAGGGCTACACCTTC.

The V call is TRBV18, the J call TRBJ2-7; no clear D. V gave up 3 bases and J gave up 0 bases, with 12 bases separating them. In germline, CDR1 is KGHSH, CDR2 LQKENI. This CDR3 is 15 amino acids long. CDR3 DNA: TGTGCCAGCTCACCGGGGTTGGGCGGCTCCTACGAGCAGTACTTC. Translated: CASSPGLGGSYEQYF.

With respect to this clonotype: A much larger clone lies a single base off, so this may be a read error. The genes are TRBV11-2 and TRBJ1-2; 7 nucleotides agree with TRBD1. The CDR3 runs 15 residues. The germline CDR1 and CDR2 sequences are SGHAT and FQNNGV. The J segment lost 4 bases and the V segment lost 3 bases, leaving 8 bases of the junction unmatched. The DNA for the CDR3 is TGTGCCAGCAGCTTCCCCGGGACAGTGGTCTATGGCTACACCTTC. Protein: CASSFPGTVVYGYTF.

The V call is TRBV24-1, the J call TRBJ2-1; no firm D call. The CDR3 covers 12 residues. Germline CDR1 KGHDR, CDR2 SFDVKD. V lost 2 bases and J 9 bases, leaving 7 bases between the germline ends. CDR3 protein: CATSDYRSEQFF. The CDR3 region has the DNA TGTGCCACCAGTGATTATCGGAGTGAGCAGTTCTTC.

This clonotype was seen a handful of times. The V gene is TRBV20-1, the J gene TRBJ1-2; 8 bases match TRBD1. There are 14 residues in the CDR3. The V gene end was trimmed by 5 bases and the J gene end by 4 bases; junction bases not matched to a gene: 9. The germline V gene encodes CDR1 DFQATT and CDR2 SNEGSKA (reference sequence). This CDR3 is CSAVPRGRSYGYTF. CDR3 bases: TGCAGTGCTGTCCCCAGGGGGCGCTCCTATGGCTACACCTTC.

The chain employs TRBV6-1 and TRBJ2-7; D unresolved. The germline V gene encodes CDR1 MNHNS and CDR2 SASEGT. The V end was cut by 8 bases, the J end by 3 bases, with 8 bases between. The CDR3 consists of 11 residues. In DNA, the CDR3 is TGTGCCAGCGCCCGAGACTACGAGCAGTACTTC. It translates to CASARDYEQYF.

The chain joins TRBV7-2 to TRBJ2-7; D tentatively fits TRBD1 or TRBD2 (5 bases each). With 1 base removed from V and 5 bases from J, the gap between germline ends came to 18 bases. The CDR3 is 16 residues long. CDR1 is SGHTA and CDR2 is FQGNSA in the germline V gene. The CDR3 nucleotides read TGTGCCAGCAGCTTAGAGTCTGGGGGTTTCTTCCACGAGCAGTACTTC. Its protein is CASSLESGGFFHEQYF.

This clonotype occurred a few times. The DNA for the CDR3 is TGTGCCAGCAGTTACATGGGGCACCCAGGGAAGGAGCAGAACACTGAAGCTTTCTTT. Its translation: CASSYMGHPGKEQNTEAFF. J is TRBJ1-1 and V is TRBV6-9; D perhaps matches TRBD1 (5 bases). Trimming pared 3 bases from V and 1 base from J, leaving 24 bases between. Per the germline V gene, CDR1 is MNHGY and CDR2 is SVAAGI. The CDR3 has 19 amino acids.

This clonotype has a handful of counts. The chain has TRBV9 and TRBJ1-6; possibly TRBD1 for D (5 bases). This CDR3 spans 15 amino acids. The V gene's germline CDR1 is SGDLS and CDR2 YYNGEE. Trimming left V 4 bases short and J 8 bases short, with 16 bases between. CDR3 region: CASSPHPGRDSPLHF. The CDR3 bases are TGTGCCAGCAGCCCTCATCCAGGGCGGGATTCACCCCTCCACTTT.

This chain connects TRBV19 to TRBJ1-1; D is undetermined. Germline CDR1 reads LNHDA; CDR2 reads SQIVND (reference sequence). Trimming cost V 3 bases and J 4 bases, with 18 bases left between them. This CDR3 contains 16 residues. CDR3: CASSIRALSSATEAFF. Written as DNA, the CDR3 is TGTGCCAGTAGTATCCGGGCCTTATCCTCGGCCACTGAAGCTTTCTTT.

This chain connects TRBV10-3 to TRBJ1-5; D remains unclear. V was pared by 0 bases and J by 5 bases, with 2 bases between. Germline CDR1 ENHRY, CDR2 SYGVKD. This CDR3 region has 12 residues. DNA of the CDR3: TGTGCCATCAGTGAGTCGGATCAGCCCCAGCATTTT. This gives the protein CAISESDQPQHF.

This sequence joins TRBV20-1 and TRBJ2-5; no clear D. The CDR3 is 12 amino acids. V lost 4 bases, J lost 4 bases, and 10 bases lay in between. CDR1 and CDR2 (germline): DFQATT, SNEGSKA (reference sequence). CDR3 loop: CSATQVGETQYF. In DNA, the CDR3 is TGCAGTGCTACCCAAGTGGGAGAGACCCAGTACTTC.

The rearrangement joins TRBV5-6 to TRBJ2-5; D remains unclear. There are 13 residues in the CDR3. Trimming left V 4 bases short and J 4 bases short, with 11 bases between. The germline gives CDR1 SGHDT, CDR2 YYEEEE. This CDR3 reads CASSRLGGETQYF. The CDR3 region has the DNA TGTGCCAGCAGCCGTTTGGGCGGAGAGACCCAGTACTTC.

The rearrangement links TRBV2 to TRBJ2-2; 8 bases agree with TRBD1. Trimming removed 0 bases from V and 7 bases from J; junction bases left unmatched: 7. Germline V CDR1 and CDR2: SNHLY, FYNNEI. CDR3 length: 16 residues. CDR3 sequence: CASSEAPPGGFGELFF. As DNA, the CDR3 is TGTGCCAGCAGTGAAGCGCCGCCAGGGGGCTTCGGGGAGCTGTTTTTT.

This clonotype occurred a few times. This chain joins TRBV10-3 and TRBJ2-5, with D possibly matching TRBD2 (7 bases). The CDR3 is 11 residues long. Germline CDR1 and CDR2: ENHRY and SYGVKD. V gave up 8 bases and J gave up 5 bases, with 9 bases separating them. The CDR3 DNA reads as TGTGCCATCCGGGGGGCCGAGACCCAGTACTTC. It encodes CAIRGAETQYF.

The gene calls are TRBV18 and TRBJ1-2; the D is unclear. The CDR3 loop spans 15 amino acids. Germline V gene data show CDR1 as KGHSH and CDR2 as LQKENI. Trimming shortened V by 3 bases and J by 2 bases, and 13 bases separated the two germline ends. This chain's CDR3 is CASSPDGGGNYGYTF. The CDR3 DNA sequence: TGTGCCAGCTCACCCGACGGAGGCGGGAACTATGGCTACACCTTC.

A single count supports this clonotype. This rearrangement joins TRBV30 to TRBJ2-7; 9 bases match TRBD2. The ends lost 0 bases at V and 7 bases at J; junction bases unmatched: 10. The germline CDR1 and CDR2 sequences are GTSNPN and SVGIG (reference sequence). The CDR3 runs 15 residues. CDR3 protein: CAWSVLASGMGEQYF. The CDR3 DNA reads as TGTGCCTGGAGTGTACTCGCTAGCGGGATGGGGGAGCAGTACTTC. Supplemented by reference TRBV30 and TRBJ2-7, the full variable domain reads SQTIHQWPATLVQPVGSPLSLECTVEGTSNPNLYWYRQAAGRGLQLLFYSVGIGQISSEVPQNLSASRPQDRQFILSSKKLLLSDSGFYLCAWSVLASGMGEQYFGPGTRLTVT.

This clonotype has only a few counts. The chain combines TRBV5-1 with TRBJ1-2; a weak D match, TRBD1 (5 bases). With 0 bases removed from V and 10 bases from J, the gap between germline ends came to 19 bases. This CDR3 has 15 residues. CDR1 and CDR2 from the germline V gene are SGHRS and YFSETQ. CDR3 region: CASSLESGTAGSYTF. For the CDR3, the DNA is TGCGCCAGCAGCTTGGAATCGGGGACCGCCGGATCCTACACCTTC.

The chain employs TRBV20-1 and TRBJ1-6; 11 nucleotides agree with TRBD1. V lost 0 bases to trimming and J lost 9 bases; unmatched junction nucleotides: 4. Germline V gene data show CDR1 as DFQATT and CDR2 as SNEGSKA (reference sequence). This CDR3 contains 15 residues. This CDR3 reads CSARETGQGASPLHF. CDR3 DNA: TGCAGTGCTAGAGAGACCGGACAGGGGGCTTCACCCCTCCACTTT.

This clonotype was recorded many times. As DNA, the CDR3 is TGTGCCGGAGGGACAGGGGAGATTCGTTCCTACGAGCAGTACTTC. It codes for CAGGTGEIRSYEQYF. This chain links TRBV12-3 or TRBV12-4 with TRBJ2-7; 10 bases are shared with TRBD1. Trimming removed 11 bases from V and 1 base from J; junction bases left unmatched: 11. The CDR3 is 15 residues long.

The rearrangement joins TRBV3-1 to TRBJ1-2, with unresolved D. This CDR3 contains 13 residues. The ends were cut back, 0 bases at V and 7 bases at J, with 9 bases in the middle. The germline gives CDR1 LGHDT, CDR2 YNNKEL (reference sequence). CDR3: CASSQDIRGGYTF. The CDR3 region has the DNA TGTGCCAGCAGCCAAGATATACGAGGTGGCTACACCTTC. The full variable domain, rest sourced from reference TRBV3-1 and TRBJ1-2, is DTAVSQTPKYLVTQMGNDKSIKCEQNLGHDTMYWYKQDSKKFLKIMFSYNNKELIINETVPNRFSPKSPDKAHLNLHINSLELGDSAVYFCASSQDIRGGYTFGSGTRLTVV.

This clonotype came up a few times. The chain uses TRBV10-3 and TRBJ2-7; D may be TRBD2 (5 bases). This CDR3 spans 13 amino acids. Germline V gives CDR1 ENHRY, CDR2 SYGVKD. Deletions cut 3 bases from V and 4 bases from J, with 10 bases between. CDR3 coding DNA: TGTGCCATCAGTGATGGTAGCGAATACGAGCAGTACTTC. Encoded protein: CAISDGSEYEQYF.

This clonotype occurred many times. This chain uses TRBV25-1 with TRBJ1-4, with 9 bases aligning to TRBD1. Trimming removed 2 bases from V and 7 bases from J; junction bases left unmatched: 14. CDR3 length: 18 amino acids. Germline-derived CDR1 and CDR2 are MGHDK and SYGVNS. The CDR3 DNA sequence: TGTGCCAGCAGTGAAATGGGACAGGGACCTGTTGGTCTTGAAAAACTGTTTTTT. As protein: CASSEMGQGPVGLEKLFF.

The chain combines TRBV20-1 with TRBJ1-4, with unresolved D. V was cut by 6 bases and J by 11 bases, with 22 bases left in between. The CDR3 is made up of 14 amino acids. The germline gives CDR1 DFQATT, CDR2 SNEGSKA (reference sequence). CDR3 sequence reads: CSAPGVPAGDKLFF. The CDR3 region has the DNA TGCAGTGCCCCGGGAGTCCCAGCGGGAGACAAACTGTTTTTT.

This clonotype came up many times. The rearrangement joins TRBV29-1 to TRBJ2-5, with a possible D match to TRBD1 (5 bases). The CDR3 is made up of 14 amino acids. Between the trimmed V and J ends, which lost 2 bases and 2 bases, there was a span of 12 bases. Germline CDR1 SQVTM, CDR2 ANQGSEA. Here the CDR3 DNA reads TGCAGCGTTGAAACGAGCAGACAGCAAGAGACCCAGTACTTC. Its translation is CSVETSRQQETQYF.